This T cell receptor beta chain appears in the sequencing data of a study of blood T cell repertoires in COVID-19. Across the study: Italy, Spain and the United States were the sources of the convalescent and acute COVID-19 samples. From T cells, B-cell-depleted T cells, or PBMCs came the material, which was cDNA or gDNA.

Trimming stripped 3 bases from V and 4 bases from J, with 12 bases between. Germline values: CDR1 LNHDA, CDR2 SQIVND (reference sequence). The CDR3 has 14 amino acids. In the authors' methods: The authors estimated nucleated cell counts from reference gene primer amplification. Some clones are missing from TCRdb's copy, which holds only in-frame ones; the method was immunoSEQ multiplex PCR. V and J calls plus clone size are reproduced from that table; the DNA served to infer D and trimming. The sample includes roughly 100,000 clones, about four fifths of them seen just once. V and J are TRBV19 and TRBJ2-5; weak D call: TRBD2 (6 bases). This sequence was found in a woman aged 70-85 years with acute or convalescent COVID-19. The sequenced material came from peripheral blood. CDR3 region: CASSMLASAETQYF. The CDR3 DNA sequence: TGTGCCAGTAGTATGCTAGCGTCGGCAGAGACCCAGTACTTC.